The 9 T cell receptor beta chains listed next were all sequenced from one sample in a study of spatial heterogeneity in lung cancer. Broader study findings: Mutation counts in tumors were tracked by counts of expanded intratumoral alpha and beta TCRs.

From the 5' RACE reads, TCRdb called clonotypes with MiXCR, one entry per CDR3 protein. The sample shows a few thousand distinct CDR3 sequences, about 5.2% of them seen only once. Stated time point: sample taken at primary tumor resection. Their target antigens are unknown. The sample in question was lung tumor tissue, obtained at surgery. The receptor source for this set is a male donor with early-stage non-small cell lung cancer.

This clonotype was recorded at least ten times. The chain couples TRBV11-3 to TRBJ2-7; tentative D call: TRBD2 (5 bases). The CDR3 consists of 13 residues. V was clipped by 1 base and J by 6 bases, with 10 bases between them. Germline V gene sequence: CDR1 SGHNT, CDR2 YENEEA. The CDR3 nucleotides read TGTGCCAGCAGCTTAGGTAGAGGGAGCGAGCAGTACTTC. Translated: CASSLGRGSEQYF. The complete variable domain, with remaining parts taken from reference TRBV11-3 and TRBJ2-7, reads EAGVVQSPRYKIIEKKQPVAFWCNPISGHNTLYWYLQNLGQGPELLIRYENEEAVDDSQLPKDRFSAERLKGVDSTLKIQPAELGDSAVYLCASSLGRGSEQYFGPGTRLTVT.

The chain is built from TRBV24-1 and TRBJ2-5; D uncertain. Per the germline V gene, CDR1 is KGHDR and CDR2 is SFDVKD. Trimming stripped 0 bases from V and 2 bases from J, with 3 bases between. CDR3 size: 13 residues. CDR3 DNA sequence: TGTGCCACCAGTGATTTGGGGCAAGAGACCCAGTACTTC. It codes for CATSDLGQETQYF.

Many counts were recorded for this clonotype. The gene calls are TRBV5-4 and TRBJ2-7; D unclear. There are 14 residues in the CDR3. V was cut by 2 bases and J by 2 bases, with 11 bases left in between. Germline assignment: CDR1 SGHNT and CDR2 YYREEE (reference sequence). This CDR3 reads CASSFYSAAYEQYF. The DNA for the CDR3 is TGTGCCAGCAGCTTCTACTCCGCGGCCTACGAGCAGTACTTC.

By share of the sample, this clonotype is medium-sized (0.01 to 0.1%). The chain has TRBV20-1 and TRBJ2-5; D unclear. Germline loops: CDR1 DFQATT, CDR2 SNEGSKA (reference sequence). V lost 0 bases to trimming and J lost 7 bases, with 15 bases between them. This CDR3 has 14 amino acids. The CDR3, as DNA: TGCAGTGCTAGAGATCCCCTTCTATCAGGGACCCAGTACTTC. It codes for CSARDPLLSGTQYF.

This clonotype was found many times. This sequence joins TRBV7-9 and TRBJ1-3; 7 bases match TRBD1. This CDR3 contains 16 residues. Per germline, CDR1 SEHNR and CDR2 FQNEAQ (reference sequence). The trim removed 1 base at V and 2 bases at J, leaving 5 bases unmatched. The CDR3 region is CASSLDRGSTGNTIYF. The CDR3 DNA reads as TGTGCCAGCAGCTTAGACAGGGGTTCGACTGGAAACACCATATATTTT.

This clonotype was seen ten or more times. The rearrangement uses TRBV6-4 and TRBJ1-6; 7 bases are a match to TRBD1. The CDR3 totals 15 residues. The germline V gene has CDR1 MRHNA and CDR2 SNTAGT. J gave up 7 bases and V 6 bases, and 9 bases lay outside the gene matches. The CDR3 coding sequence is TGTGCCAGCAGGAGGGGGCCAGGGAGGAATTCACCCCTCCACTTT. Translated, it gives CASRRGPGRNSPLHF.

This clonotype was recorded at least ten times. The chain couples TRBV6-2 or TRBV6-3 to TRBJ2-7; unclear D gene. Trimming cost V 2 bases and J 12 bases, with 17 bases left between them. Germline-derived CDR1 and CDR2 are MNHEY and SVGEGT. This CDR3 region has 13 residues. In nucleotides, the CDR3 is TGTGCCAGCAGTTACGATAACATCCGTATTGGGTACTTC. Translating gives CASSYDNIRIGYF.

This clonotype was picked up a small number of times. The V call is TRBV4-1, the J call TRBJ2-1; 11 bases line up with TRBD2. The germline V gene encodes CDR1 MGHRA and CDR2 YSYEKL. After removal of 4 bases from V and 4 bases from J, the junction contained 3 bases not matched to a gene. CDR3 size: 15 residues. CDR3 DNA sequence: TGCGCCAGCAGCCCGACTAGCGGGGAATACAATGAGCAGTTCTTC. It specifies CASSPTSGEYNEQFF.

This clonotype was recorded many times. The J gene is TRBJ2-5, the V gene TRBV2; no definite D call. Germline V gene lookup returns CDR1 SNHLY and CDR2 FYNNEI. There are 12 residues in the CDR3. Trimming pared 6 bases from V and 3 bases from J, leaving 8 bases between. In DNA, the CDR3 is TGTGCCAGCAGGGACCTGGAAGAGACCCAGTACTTC. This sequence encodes CASRDLEETQYF.